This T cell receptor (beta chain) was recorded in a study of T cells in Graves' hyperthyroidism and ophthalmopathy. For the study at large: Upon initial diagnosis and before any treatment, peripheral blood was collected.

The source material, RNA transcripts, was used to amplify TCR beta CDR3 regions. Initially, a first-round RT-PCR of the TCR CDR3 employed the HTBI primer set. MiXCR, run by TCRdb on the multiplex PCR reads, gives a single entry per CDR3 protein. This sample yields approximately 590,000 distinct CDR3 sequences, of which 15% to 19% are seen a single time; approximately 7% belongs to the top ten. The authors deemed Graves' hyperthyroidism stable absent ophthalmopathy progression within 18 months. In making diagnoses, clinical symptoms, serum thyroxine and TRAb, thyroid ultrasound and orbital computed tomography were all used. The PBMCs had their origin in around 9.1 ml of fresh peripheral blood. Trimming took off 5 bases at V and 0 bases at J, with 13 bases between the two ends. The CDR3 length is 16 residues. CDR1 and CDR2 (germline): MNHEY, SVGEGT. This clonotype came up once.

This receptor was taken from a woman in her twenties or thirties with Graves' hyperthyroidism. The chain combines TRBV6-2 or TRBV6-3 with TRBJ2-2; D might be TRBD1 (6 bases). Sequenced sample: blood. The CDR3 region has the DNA TGTGCCAGCAGTCGAGGGGGACCTCCGAACACCGGGGAGCTGTTTTTT. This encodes CASSRGGPPNTGELFF.